The clone carrying this T cell receptor (beta chain) was seen a few times. The antigen remains undetermined. Cohort: HPV-negative, locally advanced oral cavity squamous cell carcinoma patients. PBMCs were not maintained or expanded in culture before analysis. The data originate from a study of neoadjuvant anti-PD-1 for oral cavity cancer. Profiling relied on immunoSEQ multiplex PCR, and the TCRdb table lists in-frame clones only, not all of them. The table records roughly 15,000 clones, roughly 62% of them present only once. Germline V lookup: CDR1 GTSNPN, CDR2 SVGIG (reference sequence). The CDR3 has 12 amino acids. Trimming cost V 1 base and J 2 bases, with 6 bases left between them. Whole-study results and caveats: Treg/Th17 ratio rose with pretreatment blood and fell with post-treatment tumor TCRbeta clonality.

The clonotype comes from a person aged 35 to 85 with oral cavity squamous cell carcinoma. The chain links TRBV30 to TRBJ2-7; D ambiguous. Sequences were derived from PBMCs, sampled before nivolumab (anti-PD-1) treatment. CDR3 region: CAWSGQAYEQYF. In DNA form, the CDR3 reads TGTGCCTGGAGTGGCCAAGCCTACGAGCAGTACTTC.